This T cell receptor (beta chain) was documented in a study of CD8 T cells in Susac syndrome. The authors reverse transcribed about 0.5 to 1 ug RNA with random hexamers. Amplification of TCR beta CDR3 used immunoSEQ multiplex PCR across 54 Vbeta and 13 Jbeta. TCRdb reanalysed the immunoSEQ multiplex PCR reads using MiXCR and keeps one entry per CDR3 protein. The sample shows roughly 130,000 distinct CDR3 sequences, around 94% of them seen only once. The CDR3 is 15 residues long. The germline CDR1 and CDR2 sequences are SNHLY and FYNNEI. Deletions cut 6 bases from V and 0 bases from J, with 9 bases between. In the multiple sclerosis control group, patients were treatment-naive and had stable or active relapsing-remitting disease.

The chain employs TRBV2 and TRBJ1-6, with D possibly matching TRBD1 (5 bases). The TCR was taken from a human donor with multiple sclerosis. Sequenced sample: CD4+ T cells from PBMCs. The CDR3 loop reads CASRGPSSYNSPLHF. In DNA form, the CDR3 reads TGTGCCAGCAGGGGGCCGAGCTCCTATAATTCACCCCTCCACTTT.